This T cell receptor (beta chain) was observed in a study of shared clonotypes between healthy human individuals. Germline lookup yields CDR1 SNHLY and CDR2 FYNNEI. V was pared by 6 bases and J by 4 bases, with 21 bases between. The CDR3 has 16 residues. Splitting the CD4+ cells yielded a CD45RA+ naive subset and a CD45RA-negative memory subset. Some clones are missing from TCRdb's copy, which holds only in-frame ones; the method was immunoSEQ multiplex PCR. The sample has about 1.1 million clones, approximately 75% seen once. The sequence was obtained from a man younger than 30 in good health. Some clones in this sample may be carry-over from other donors' samples. The chain joins TRBV2 to TRBJ1-2, with D uncertain. Material: memory CD4+ T cells from PBMCs. Subset here: CD45RA-negative fraction. DNA of the CDR3: TGTGCCAGCAGCATTAGTGGGCAGACCACTATCTATGGCTACACCTTC. This gives the protein CASSISGQTTIYGYTF.